Each of the 11 T cell receptor beta chains below was sequenced from the same sample in a study of cytomegalovirus exposure and HLA in healthy donors. Assay used: immunoSEQ multiplex PCR; TCRdb lists only in-frame clones, some missing. The data show 190,000 or so clones, with about 86% seen just once and 2.8% held by the top ten. Sequencing was carried out using PBMCs. The receptors originated from a woman under 30 in good health and CMV-seropositive.

This clone has just one count. The V gene is TRBV2, the J gene TRBJ1-2, with 10 bases lining up with TRBD1. Germline V CDR1 and CDR2: SNHLY, FYNNEI. With V trimmed by 4 bases and J by 8 bases, 13 bases remained unmatched. CDR3 size: 16 residues. In nucleotides, the CDR3 is TGTGCCAGCAGTGCCCGCCTTTGGGGGACAGGGGTCGGCTACACCTTC. This encodes CASSARLWGTGVGYTF.

The V and J genes are TRBV7-9 and TRBJ1-4; tentative D call: TRBD1 (5 bases). CDR1 SEHNR and CDR2 FQNEAQ come from the germline V gene (reference sequence). Trimming took 5 bases from V and 7 from J, leaving 20 bases between them. This CDR3 has 16 amino acids. The CDR3: CASSPGGGPLGEKLFF. DNA for the CDR3: TGTGCCAGCAGCCCTGGGGGGGGACCGCTGGGTGAAAAACTGTTTTTT.

The chain links TRBV4-1 to TRBJ2-1; possibly TRBD2 for D (7 bases). V gave up 1 base and J gave up 0 bases, with 13 bases separating them. The V gene's germline CDR1 is MGHRA and CDR2 YSYEKL. This CDR3 region has 17 residues. DNA for the CDR3: TGCGCCAGCAGCCAAGTCAGTGCGGGGGCCTCCTACAATGAGCAGTTCTTC. This encodes CASSQVSAGASYNEQFF.

The rearrangement uses TRBV27 and TRBJ1-5, with 9 bases fitting TRBD1. The CDR3 consists of 14 residues. Germline CDR1 is MNHEY and CDR2 is SMNVEV (reference sequence). V dropped 7 bases and J dropped 6; count of bases not matched to a gene: 7. The CDR3 here is CASNPTGGGQPQHF. CDR3 sequence (DNA): TGTGCCAGCAACCCGACAGGGGGGGGTCAGCCCCAGCATTTT.

The rearrangement uses TRBV7-9 and TRBJ1-5; D not resolved. V was cut by 8 bases and J by 4 bases, with 9 bases left in between. The germline V gene encodes CDR1 SEHNR and CDR2 FQNEAQ (reference sequence). The CDR3 runs to 12 residues. CDR3 nucleotide sequence: TGTGCCAGCGGGCAGCCTAATCAGCCCCAGCATTTT. Translation: CASGQPNQPQHF.

The V call is TRBV5-1, the J call TRBJ2-1; TRBD2 aligns across 9 bases. V dropped 1 base and J dropped 4; count of bases not matched to a gene: 6. The CDR3 extends over 16 amino acids. Germline values: CDR1 SGHRS, CDR2 YFSETQ. The CDR3 here is CASSLWGAGGYNEQFF. DNA of the CDR3: TGCGCCAGCAGCTTGTGGGGAGCGGGGGGATACAATGAGCAGTTCTTC.

The chain links TRBV2 to TRBJ2-1; 8 bases agree with TRBD2. Germline CDR1 SNHLY, CDR2 FYNNEI. CDR3 length: 15 amino acids. Germline trimming cut 3 bases from V and 11 bases from J; bases unmatched to any gene: 12. CDR3: CASSDDGGAGRKQFF. The CDR3, as DNA: TGTGCCAGCAGTGACGACGGGGGGGCGGGAAGGAAGCAGTTCTTC. Supplemented by reference TRBV2 and TRBJ2-1, the full variable domain reads EPEVTQTPSHQVTQMGQEVILRCVPISNHLYFYWYRQILGQKVEFLVSFYNNEISEKSEIFDDQFSVERPDGSNFTLKIRSTKLEDSAMYFCASSDDGGAGRKQFFGPGTRLTVL.

The genes are TRBV29-1 and TRBJ1-2; D not certain. The V gene lost 3 bases and the J gene lost 7 bases, with 6 bases spanning the gap. This CDR3 has 10 amino acids. Per the germline V gene, CDR1 is SQVTM and CDR2 is ANQGSEA. The CDR3 sequence: CSVDSFGYTF. In nucleotides, the CDR3 is TGCAGCGTTGATTCTTTTGGCTACACCTTC. The variable domain in full, completed from reference TRBV29-1 and TRBJ1-2, reads SAVISQKPSRDICQRGTSLTIQCQVDSQVTMMFWYRQQPGQSLTLIATANQGSEATYESGFVIDKFPISRPNLTFSTLTVSNMSPEDSSIYLCSVDSFGYTFGSGTRLTVV.

This rearrangement joins TRBV7-2 to TRBJ1-1; 8 positions agree with TRBD1. The germline V gene encodes CDR1 SGHTA and CDR2 FQGNSA. With 5 bases clipped from V and 5 bases from J, the junction kept 10 bases outside the gene matches. CDR3 length: 15 amino acids. The DNA for the CDR3 is TGTGCCAGCAGCCAGATGTGGACAGGGACTACTGAAGCTTTCTTT. It is translated as CASSQMWTGTTEAFF.

The rearrangement uses TRBV2 and TRBJ2-7; 16 nucleotides agree with TRBD2. Germline CDR1 and CDR2: SNHLY and FYNNEI. The CDR3 sequence is 16 residues long. With V trimmed by 9 bases and J by 4 bases, 9 bases remained unmatched. In DNA form, the CDR3 reads TGTGCCAGTTCCGGGACTAGCGGGGGGGCTTTTTACGAGCAGTACTTC. Its translation: CASSGTSGGAFYEQYF.

The V call is TRBV9, the J call TRBJ1-2; 8 bases are shared with TRBD1. Germline V gene sequence: CDR1 SGDLS, CDR2 YYNGEE. V gave up 3 bases and J gave up 8 bases; unmatched junction bases: 9. This CDR3 is 14 amino acids long. Here the CDR3 DNA reads TGTGCCAGCAGCGGGGACAGGCCCTTCGGGGGCTACACCTTC. This gives the protein CASSGDRPFGGYTF.